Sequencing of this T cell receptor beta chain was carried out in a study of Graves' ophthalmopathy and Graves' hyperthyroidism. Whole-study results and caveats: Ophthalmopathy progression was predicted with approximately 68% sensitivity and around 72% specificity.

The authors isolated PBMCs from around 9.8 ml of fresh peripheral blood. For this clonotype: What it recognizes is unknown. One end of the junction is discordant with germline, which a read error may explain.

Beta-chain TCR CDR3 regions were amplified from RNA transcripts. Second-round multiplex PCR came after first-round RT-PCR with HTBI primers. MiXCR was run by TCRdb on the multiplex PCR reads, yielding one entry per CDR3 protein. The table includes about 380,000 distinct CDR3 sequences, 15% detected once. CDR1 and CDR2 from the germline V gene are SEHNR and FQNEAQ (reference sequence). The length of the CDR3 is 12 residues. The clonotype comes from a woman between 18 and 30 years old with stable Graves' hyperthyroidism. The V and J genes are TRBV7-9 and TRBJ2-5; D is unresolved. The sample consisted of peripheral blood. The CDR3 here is CASSLREETKYF. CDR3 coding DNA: TGTGCCAGCAGCTTAAGAGAAGAGACCAAGTACTTC.